This T cell receptor beta chain was identified in a study of T cells after posttransplantation cyclophosphamide. Some clones are missing from TCRdb's copy, which holds only in-frame ones; the method was immunoSEQ multiplex PCR. The record shows fewer than 40,000 clones for this sample, with no singletons present. The table lists this clone with many counts. Its specificity is not known. The germline V gene has CDR1 MGHRA and CDR2 YSYEKL. The ends lost 3 bases at V and 6 bases at J; junction bases unmatched: 3. The CDR3 contains 14 residues. Study results and limitations: Tissue-infiltrating T cells from skin or gut overlapped little with blood T cells.

Sequenced material: PBMCs. V gene TRBV4-1 combines with J gene TRBJ2-7, with 12 bases aligning to TRBD1. The TCR was taken from a woman aged 45-65 years in good health and a related stem cell transplant donor. CDR3 sequence: CASSQGQGAREQYF. DNA of the CDR3: TGCGCCAGCAGCCAGGGACAGGGGGCACGCGAGCAGTACTTC.